The 18 T cell receptor beta chains listed next were all sequenced from one sample in a study of T cell responses to AZD1222 COVID-19 vaccine. Only in-frame clones appear in the TCRdb table, and some are missing; sequencing was by immunoSEQ multiplex PCR. The sample consists of tens of thousands of clones, over 70% of them appearing once. The specimen was peripheral blood, collected 28 days after the second AZD1222 dose. Receptors originate from an adult who received the AZD1222 COVID-19 vaccine.

The rearrangement links TRBV7-6 to TRBJ2-1; TRBD2 might be the D (5 bases). Germline lookup yields CDR1 SGHVS and CDR2 FNYEAQ. V lost 5 bases to trimming and J lost 3 bases, with 17 bases between them. The CDR3 runs 16 residues. This chain's CDR3 is CASSPTSGGLYNEQFF. As DNA, the CDR3 is TGTGCCAGCAGCCCCACTTCGGGCGGGCTCTACAATGAGCAGTTCTTC.

The chain employs TRBV14 and TRBJ1-2, with D tentatively TRBD1 (5 bases). This CDR3 is built from 13 residues. Trimming shortened V by 6 bases and J by 7 bases, and 15 bases separated the two germline ends. Germline values: CDR1 SGHDN, CDR2 FVKESK. Written as DNA, the CDR3 is TGTGCCAGCAGTCTAGCTTCCAGGGTTGGCTACACCTTC. Translated: CASSLASRVGYTF.

The CDR3 DNA reads TGCGCCAGCAGCCAAACCCGTGCTAGCACAGATACGCAGTATTTT. It is translated as CASSQTRASTDTQYF. V gene TRBV4-3 combines with J gene TRBJ2-3; D unresolved. Germline CDR1 is LGHNA and CDR2 is YSLEER. CDR3 length: 15 residues. V lost 2 bases to trimming and J lost 0 bases, with 9 bases between them.

This chain joins TRBV30 and TRBJ2-3; 8 nucleotides line up with TRBD2. Germline V gives CDR1 GTSNPN, CDR2 SVGIG (reference sequence). The CDR3 is 14 amino acids. Trimming cost V 3 bases and J 2 bases; bases outside gene matches: 4. The CDR3 sequence is CAWRGLEITDTQYF. In DNA, the CDR3 is TGTGCCTGGAGGGGACTAGAGATCACAGATACGCAGTATTTT.

This clone was counted only a few times. The chain combines TRBV4-1 with TRBJ2-1, with TRBD2 matching over 12 bases. CDR3 length: 19 residues. Germline V CDR1 and CDR2: MGHRA, YSYEKL. Trimming at V came to 4 bases and at J to 1 base, leaving 11 bases not matched to a gene. Here the CDR3 reads CASSPGPSGTSGSYNEQFF. The CDR3, as DNA: TGCGCCAGCAGCCCAGGCCCCTCCGGGACTAGCGGGTCCTACAATGAGCAGTTCTTC.

V and J are TRBV4-2 and TRBJ1-4; perhaps TRBD1 as D (5 bases). This CDR3 is built from 14 residues. V gave up 3 bases and J gave up 8 bases, with 13 bases separating them. Germline assignment: CDR1 LGHNA and CDR2 YNFKEQ. The CDR3 DNA reads TGTGCCAGCAGCCACGGGACGGGAATGGAAAAACTGTTTTTT. It translates to CASSHGTGMEKLFF.

The genes are TRBV7-8 and TRBJ2-1, with 12 nucleotides matching TRBD2. Germline V gene sequence: CDR1 SGHVS, CDR2 FQNEAQ. The CDR3 sequence is 13 residues long. J was trimmed by 14 bases and V by 5 bases; bases with no gene match: 7. DNA of the CDR3: TGTGCCAGCAGCCGAACCCTAGCGGGAGGGGAGTTCTTC. Protein: CASSRTLAGGEFF.

V gene TRBV5-1 combines with J gene TRBJ2-2, with 10 positions matching TRBD2. The CDR3 extends over 14 amino acids. The J segment lost 6 bases and the V segment lost 4 bases, leaving 3 bases of the junction unmatched. Germline CDR1 and CDR2: SGHRS and YFSETQ. The CDR3 loop is CASSGGTSAGELFF. In nucleotides, the CDR3 is TGCGCCAGCAGCGGGGGGACTAGCGCCGGGGAGCTGTTTTTT.

This clone turned up a few times. The same CDR3 arises from other DNA sequences in this sample as well. The CDR3 DNA reads as TGCGCCAGCAGCCAAGCCCATAGCAATCAGCCCCAGCATTTT. Protein sequence: CASSQAHSNQPQHF. The chain links TRBV4-3 to TRBJ1-5; no reliable D call. Germline V CDR1 and CDR2: LGHNA, YSLEER. V was trimmed by 1 base and J by 0 bases, leaving 4 bases between them. The CDR3 has 14 residues.

The chain joins TRBV27 to TRBJ1-6, with no clear D. Trimming took 6 bases from V and 2 from J, leaving 14 bases between them. This CDR3 spans 16 amino acids. The V gene's germline CDR1 is MNHEY and CDR2 SMNVEV (reference sequence). The CDR3 loop reads CASRSGEGPYNSPLHF. The CDR3 DNA is TGTGCCAGCAGATCAGGCGAGGGCCCCTATAATTCACCCCTCCACTTT.

The rearrangement joins TRBV7-2 to TRBJ2-7; D gene ambiguous. CDR1 is SGHTA, CDR2 FQGNSA, per germline. The CDR3 length is 15 residues. Deletions cut 5 bases from V and 2 bases from J, with 16 bases between. CDR3 coding DNA: TGTGCCAGCAGCCAAGGCGGTGTAGGTGCCTACGAGCAGTACTTC. It translates to CASSQGGVGAYEQYF.

This clone showed up just once. DNA for the CDR3: TGCGCCAGCAGCTCTTTAGGGGGTGCGCAGTATTTT. It translates to CASSSLGGAQYF. The rearrangement links TRBV5-1 to TRBJ2-3; possible D gene TRBD1, 6 bases. With 3 bases removed from V and 10 bases from J, the gap between germline ends came to 12 bases. CDR1 and CDR2 (germline): SGHRS, YFSETQ. The CDR3 spans 12 residues.

DNA of the CDR3: TGTGCCAGCGGAGGGGTTAATGAAAAACTGTTTTTT. This codes for CASGGVNEKLFF. The V call is TRBV2, the J call TRBJ1-4; a possible D gene is TRBD1 (5 bases). The germline V and J ends were trimmed by 8 bases and 4 bases, with 8 bases remaining between them. This CDR3 spans 12 amino acids. CDR1 is SNHLY and CDR2 is FYNNEI in the germline V gene.

The sample holds a few counts of this clone. The genes are TRBV6-5 and TRBJ2-1; D may be TRBD1 or TRBD2 (5 bases each). The CDR3 contains 13 residues. Germline CDR1 MNHEY, CDR2 SVGAGI. V was cut by 5 bases and J by 7 bases, with 12 bases left in between. The CDR3 nucleotides read TGTGCCAGCAGTAGAGGGACGCGGAATGAGCAGTTCTTC. Amino acid sequence: CASSRGTRNEQFF.

This chain joins TRBV4-1 and TRBJ1-2; TRBD1 is a possible D gene (5 bases). Germline V CDR1 and CDR2: MGHRA, YSYEKL. Trimming stripped 4 bases from V and 1 base from J, with 13 bases between. The CDR3 covers 15 residues. The CDR3 sequence: CASSLEGIDNYGYTF. The CDR3 DNA follows: TGCGCCAGCAGCCTTGAGGGGATCGATAACTATGGCTACACCTTC.

This clone was counted only a few times. The CDR3 sequence: CASSPTGSYNNEQFF. In nucleotides, the CDR3 is TGTGCCAGCAGCCCCACGGGCTCCTACAACAATGAGCAGTTCTTC. The genes are TRBV13 and TRBJ2-1; no clear D gene. V was trimmed by 5 bases and J by 5 bases, leaving 16 bases between them. Germline V gene sequence: CDR1 PRHDT, CDR2 FYEKMQ (reference sequence). The CDR3 contains 15 residues.

Only a few counts were recorded for this clone. The chain joins TRBV7-6 to TRBJ2-1; no firm D call. Trimming took off 2 bases at V and 2 bases at J, with 10 bases between the two ends. The CDR3 contains 15 residues. Per germline, CDR1 SGHVS and CDR2 FNYEAQ. Here the CDR3 reads CASSLWIYTYNEQFF. CDR3 DNA: TGTGCCAGCAGCTTATGGATTTACACCTACAATGAGCAGTTCTTC.

This rearrangement joins TRBV7-2 to TRBJ2-3; perhaps TRBD2 as D (7 bases). Trimming took off 3 bases at V and 4 bases at J, with 20 bases between the two ends. CDR1 and CDR2 (germline): SGHTA, FQGNSA. The CDR3 runs 17 residues. The CDR3 bases are TGTGCCAGCAGCTTGGGTCCGGCGGGGGCCGGCGCAGATACGCAGTATTTT. Its protein product is CASSLGPAGAGADTQYF.